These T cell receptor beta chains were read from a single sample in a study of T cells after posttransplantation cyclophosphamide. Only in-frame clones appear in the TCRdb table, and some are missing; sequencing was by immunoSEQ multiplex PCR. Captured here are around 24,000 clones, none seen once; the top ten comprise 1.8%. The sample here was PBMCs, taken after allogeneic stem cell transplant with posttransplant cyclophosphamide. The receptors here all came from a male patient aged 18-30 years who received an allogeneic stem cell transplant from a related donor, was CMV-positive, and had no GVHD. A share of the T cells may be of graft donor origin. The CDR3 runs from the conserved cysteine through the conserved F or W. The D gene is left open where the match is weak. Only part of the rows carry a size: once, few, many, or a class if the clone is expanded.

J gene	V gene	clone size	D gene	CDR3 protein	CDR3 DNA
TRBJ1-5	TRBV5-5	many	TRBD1	CASRPGTAALKINQPQHF	TGTGCCAGCAGGCCAGGGACAGCCGCTCTTAAAATCAATCAGCCCCAGCATTTT
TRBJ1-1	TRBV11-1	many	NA	CASSLGHIFFF	TGTGCCAGCAGCTTAGGACACATCTTTTTCTTT
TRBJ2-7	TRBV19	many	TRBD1	CASSINLGQAYEQYF	TGTGCCAGTAGTATCAACCTCGGACAGGCCTACGAGCAGTACTTC
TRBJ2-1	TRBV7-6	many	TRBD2	CASSPGLVNNEQFF	TGTGCCAGCAGCCCTGGACTAGTCAACAATGAGCAGTTCTTC
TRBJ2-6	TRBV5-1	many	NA	CASSLDRSGANVLTF	TGCGCCAGCAGCTTGGACAGGTCTGGGGCCAACGTCCTGACTTTC
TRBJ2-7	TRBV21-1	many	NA	CASSYPGPKSDEQYF	TGTGCCAGCAGCTATCCAGGGCCGAAGAGCGACGAGCAGTACTTC
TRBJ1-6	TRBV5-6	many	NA	CASNNGGRGRSYNSPLHF	TGTGCCAGCAACAATGGAGGGCGGGGACGGTCCTATAATTCACCCCTCCACTTT
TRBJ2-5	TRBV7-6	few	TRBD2	CASSSLLAGETQYF	TGTGCCAGCAGCTCCCTCTTAGCGGGGGAGACCCAGTACTTC
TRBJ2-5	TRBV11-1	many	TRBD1	CASSLRGPLAQETQYF	TGTGCCAGCAGCTTAAGGGGGCCGTTAGCCCAAGAGACCCAGTACTTC
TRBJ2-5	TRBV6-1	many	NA	CASSEDFIQQETQYF	TGTGCCAGCAGTGAAGATTTTATACAGCAAGAGACCCAGTACTTC
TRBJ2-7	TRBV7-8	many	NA	CASSLGGEGEQYF	TGTGCCAGCAGCTTGGGCGGGGAAGGCGAGCAGTACTTC
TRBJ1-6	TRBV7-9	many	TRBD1	CASSLGDRSNSPLHF	TGTGCCAGCAGCCTAGGGGACAGAAGTAATTCACCCCTCCACTTT
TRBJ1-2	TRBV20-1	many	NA	CSARDLAPTF	TGCAGTGCTAGAGATTTGGCTCCCACCTTC
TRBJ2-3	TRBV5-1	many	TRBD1	CASSKDRGGDTQYF	TGCGCCAGCAGCAAGGACAGGGGTGGTGATACGCAGTATTTT
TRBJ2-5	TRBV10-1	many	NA	CASSPRVGETQYF	TGCGCCAGCAGTCCCAGGGTTGGAGAGACCCAGTACTTC
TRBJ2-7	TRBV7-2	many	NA	CASSLGRDLSSYEQYF	TGTGCCAGCAGCTTAGGCCGGGACTTGAGCTCCTACGAGCAGTACTTC
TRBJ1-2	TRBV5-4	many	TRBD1	CASSFRNRGTGYTF	TGTGCCAGCAGCTTCCGTAACAGGGGGACTGGCTACACCTTC
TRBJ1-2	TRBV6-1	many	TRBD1	CASSPTGPYGYTF	TGTGCCAGCAGCCCGACAGGGCCCTATGGCTACACCTTC
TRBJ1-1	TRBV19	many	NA	CASRGELNTEAFF	TGTGCCAGTCGGGGGGAACTGAACACTGAAGCTTTCTTT
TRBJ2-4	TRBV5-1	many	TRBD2	CASSTGGAPKNIQYF	TGCGCCAGCAGCACGGGGGGGGCGCCCAAAAACATTCAGTACTTC
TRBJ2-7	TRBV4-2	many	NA	CASSQVTGSRREQYF	TGTGCCAGCAGCCAAGTAACGGGGAGCCGGAGGGAGCAGTACTTC
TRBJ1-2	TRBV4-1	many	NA	CASSQGDRRVSTGYTF	TGCGCCAGCAGCCAGGGGGACCGGAGGGTTTCCACCGGCTACACCTTC
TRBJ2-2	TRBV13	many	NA	CASSLASQGHGIGELFF	TGTGCCAGCAGCTTAGCCTCCCAGGGACACGGAATTGGGGAGCTGTTTTTT
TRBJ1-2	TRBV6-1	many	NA	CASIRSDYGYTF	TGTGCCAGCATTCGGTCCGATTATGGCTACACCTTC
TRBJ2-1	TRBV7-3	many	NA	CASSFGGGGHNEQFF	TGTGCCAGCAGCTTTGGGGGAGGGGGACACAATGAGCAGTTCTTC
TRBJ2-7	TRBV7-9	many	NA	CASSLALAEQYF	TGTGCCAGCAGCTTAGCTCTGGCCGAGCAGTACTTC
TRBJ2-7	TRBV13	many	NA	CASSQSLRETLPTYEQYF	TGTGCCAGCAGCCAAAGCCTTAGGGAGACCCTTCCGACTTACGAGCAGTACTTC
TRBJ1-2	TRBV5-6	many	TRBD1	CASRRDRGQGYGYTF	TGTGCCAGCAGACGGGACAGGGGGCAGGGCTATGGCTACACCTTC
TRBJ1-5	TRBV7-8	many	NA	CASSLALSSNQPQHF	TGTGCCAGCAGCTTAGCGCTGAGTAGCAATCAGCCCCAGCATTTT
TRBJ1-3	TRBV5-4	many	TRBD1	CASSDPTGANTIYF	TGTGCCAGCAGCGACCCGACAGGGGCAAACACCATATATTTT
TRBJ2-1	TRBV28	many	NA	CASSLFTGLYNEQFF	TGTGCCAGCAGTTTATTCACAGGACTATACAATGAGCAGTTCTTC
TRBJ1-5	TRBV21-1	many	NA	CASSKAGQGGGGNQPQHF	TGTGCCAGCAGCAAAGCGGGACAGGGAGGGGGGGGCAATCAGCCCCAGCATTTT
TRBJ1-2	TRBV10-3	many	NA	CAISGGGPSYTF	TGTGCCATCAGTGGGGGCGGACCAAGCTACACCTTC
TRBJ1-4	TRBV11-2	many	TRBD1	CASSLQTGQGATNEKLFF	TGTGCCAGCAGCTTACAAACGGGACAGGGGGCGACTAATGAAAAACTGTTTTTT
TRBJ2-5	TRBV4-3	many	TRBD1	CASSPQFGQGGETQYF	TGCGCCAGCAGTCCCCAATTTGGACAGGGCGGCGAGACCCAGTACTTC
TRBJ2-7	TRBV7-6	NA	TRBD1	CASSLEGQGHEQYF	TGTGCCAGCAGCTTGGAGGGACAGGGCCACGAGCAGTACTTC
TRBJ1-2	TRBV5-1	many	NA	CASSSQVNYGYTF	TGCGCCAGCAGCTCTCAGGTTAACTATGGCTACACCTTC
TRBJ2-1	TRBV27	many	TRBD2	CASSPNSGRANEQFF	TGTGCCAGCAGCCCCAATAGCGGGAGGGCCAATGAGCAGTTCTTC
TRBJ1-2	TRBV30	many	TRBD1	CAWSSGGLYGYTF	TGTGCCTGGAGTTCAGGGGGCTTGTATGGCTACACCTTC
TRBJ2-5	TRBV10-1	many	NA	CASSEGGLQETQYF	TGCGCCAGCAGTGAGGGTGGACTGCAAGAGACCCAGTACTTC
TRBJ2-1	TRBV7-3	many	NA	CASSQGGKGDNEQFF	TGTGCCAGCAGCCAGGGCGGGAAAGGGGACAATGAGCAGTTCTTC